This section outlines one TCR beta chain sequence together with its context. Its antigen remains undetermined. Per-base quality was not reported, and no clone a single base away is much larger than it. The data were taken from a study of blood T cell repertoires in COVID-19 (TCRdb year 2020). About the investigation overall: Samples covering the acute and convalescent phases of COVID-19 were provided by collaborators in the United States, Italy and Spain. The prospective study material was composed of cDNA or gDNA derived from T cells, B-cell-depleted T cells, or PBMCs. Deeply sampled blood TCRbeta repertoires from subjects exposed to, actively infected with, or recovered from COVID-19 were included in the dataset. The repertoires were released in a freely available public database intended as a resource for research on the immune response to SARS-CoV-2. Samples were obtained from the ongoing ImmuneRACE study (first 160 participants) and from 1,000 to 1,500 subjects provided by 6 global collaborators. The sample metadata nearly always contained a de-identified subject ID, COVID-19 status, age in years and sex. Where HLA class I and class II types were available, the types were taken from metadata supplied by the sample provider, not from assay-based typing. Results the study describes overall, beyond this receptor: How much clinical and demographic metadata was included differed by source and by participant, and the metadata was provided uncurated.

Samples from volunteer blood donors who had recovered from COVID-19 were contributed by a second Seattle source. Collaborating institutions collected whole blood in K2EDTA tubes following their own protocols. For TCRbeta analysis, collaborator samples were shipped as frozen whole blood, as isolated PBMCs, or as DNA extracted from either sample type. The immunoSEQ Assay, a bias-controlled multiplex PCR, was used to amplify TCRbeta CDR3 regions from genomic DNA. As for how the authors treated the data: The number of nucleated cells in each sample was estimated from the amplification of reference gene primers within the assay. To quantify the absolute abundance of each unique TCRbeta CDR3 rearrangement, sequence reads were collapsed and filtered. For each sample, productive Simpson clonality was calculated by taking the square root of Simpson's diversity index across productive rearrangements. Imported from immuneACCESS, the table was reduced by TCRdb to in-frame sequences with V and J called. These copies leave out some clones; in studies compared against another copy, an unresolved V gene accounts for under half, and the cause of the remainder is not known. That table gives V, J and clone size, and the DNA gave D and trimming. This sample lists 200,000 or so clones; roughly 84% were detected once. 4% to 6% of the sample goes to the ten largest clones.

Counted from cysteine to phenylalanine, this CDR3 has 15 amino acids. Only CDR3 DNA is held: 45 bases, read in frame from base 1. Based on the germline V gene (reference sequence), the CDR1 and CDR2 sequences are MNHNY and SVGAGI. Between the V and J ends, shortened by 6 bases and 0 bases respectively, the junction contains 12 bases. The receptor was isolated from an older woman who had recovered from COVID-19. The sequence links TRBV6-6 to TRBJ1-5, with the D gene too uncertain to name. The source material was peripheral blood. The CDR3 corresponds to CASRAVAYSNQPQHF. The base sequence is TGTGCCAGCAGGGCCGTAGCGTATAGCAATCAGCCCCAGCATTTT.